This T cell receptor beta chain originates from a study of a mutant IDH1 vaccine in newly diagnosed glioma. Background on the study: The patients received vaccinations eight times, in weeks 1, 3, 5, 7, 11, 15, 19 and 23. First vaccine doses came 4-6 weeks after radiotherapy alone, or with temozolomide cycles.

Profiled with immunoSEQ multiplex PCR; TCRdb holds only in-frame clones, not every one. The table has over 45,000 clones, around 80% seen once; the top ten hold roughly 3.5%. Germline loops: CDR1 SGHVS, CDR2 FQNEAQ. V gave up 3 bases and J gave up 3 bases, with 12 bases separating them. The CDR3 runs 14 residues. The sample's time point: week 5, during vaccination. Doses consisted of 300 ug of mutant IDH1 20-mer peptide each, paired with topical imiquimod. As concerns this clone: Its antigen is currently unknown.

The chain links TRBV7-8 to TRBJ2-7; D is ambiguous. The TCR comes from a man aged 25-40 years with glioma. Sequencing was performed on PBMCs, taken from a glioma patient whose treatment included an IDH1 peptide vaccine. CDR3 DNA: TGTGCCAGCAGCTTCGATCTAGGGATCTACGAGCAGTACTTC. Amino acids: CASSFDLGIYEQYF.